This TCR beta chain is drawn from a study of blood T cell repertoires in COVID-19. This clone was observed once. The data were produced by immunoSEQ multiplex PCR, yet TCRdb's version contains in-frame clones alone and is incomplete. Of approximately 300,000 clones in the sample, around 90% were seen once. The CDR3 extends over 11 amino acids. Trimming removed 10 bases from V and 7 bases from J, with 10 bases in between. Per the germline V gene, CDR1 is SEHNR and CDR2 is FQNEAQ (reference sequence). The clonotype comes from a man in his sixties who had recovered from COVID-19. J is TRBJ1-4 and V is TRBV7-9; no clear D. The sample consisted of PBMCs or T cells enriched from blood (not recorded which). CDR3: CATPRGEKLFF. CDR3 DNA: TGTGCCACCCCACGAGGTGAAAAACTGTTTTTT.